This TCR beta chain came from a study of T cells expressing NK-cell markers. In regard to this clonotype: Its target is unknown.

Whole-study findings and limits: The share of CD8+ T cells held by dominant NKG2C+ clonotypes was roughly 1.0-8% in about six donors.

From the 5' RACE reads, TCRdb lists one entry per CDR3 protein and no DNA. The data include 250,000 to 300,000 distinct CDR3 sequences; the top ten clones carry under 0.5%. CDR1 is ENHRY and CDR2 is SYGVKD in the germline V gene. This CDR3 region has 15 residues. The V call is TRBV10-3, the J call TRBJ2-7; checking the TCRdb D call of TRBD2 is not possible without DNA. This clonotype was sampled from a man between 18 and 29 years old in good health. The sequenced material came from blood T cells: a sorted CD56 or NKG2C T cell subset, CD4+ or CD8+ T cells, or bulk PBMC T cells (not recorded which). CDR3 sequence reads: CAISDRRLAVYEQYF.